The rows below give T cell receptor beta chains drawn from one sample of a study of T-cell reconstitution after alpha-beta-depleted transplantation in children. A single record per CDR3 protein comes from TCRdb applying MiXCR to the PCR reads. In the table there are some 300,000 distinct CDR3 sequences, around a tenth of which are singletons. The source was PBMCs from the stem cell graft donor, collected from the stem cell graft. The receptors shown here come from a human donor who donated a stem cell graft to a child with acute lymphoblastic leukemia. Each CDR3 is given with its conserved first and last residue. D genes are given only for firm matches. Clone size is given for some rows only: seen once, a few or many times, or a class if the clone is expanded.

v_gene,j_gene,d_gene,abundance,CDR3nt,CDR3aa
TRBV20-1,TRBJ1-2,NA,few,TGCAGTGCTAGAGAGGTAGAGAGGCTAGGGGGCTACACCTTC,CSAREVERLGGYTF
TRBV15,TRBJ1-6,NA,few,TGTGCCACCAGCAGGGAAAGTGGTTCACCCCTCCACTTT,CATSRESGSPLHF
TRBV5-1,TRBJ2-7,TRBD1,NA,TGCGCCAGCAGCAAAGCCGGGACAGGGGCCTACGAGCAGTACTTC,CASSKAGTGAYEQYF
TRBV7-6,TRBJ2-1,NA,few,TGTGCCAGCAGCTTAGGAAGCCCTAATGAGCAGTTCTTC,CASSLGSPNEQFF
TRBV29-1,TRBJ2-3,TRBD1,many,TGCAGCGTTGGGCCGACAGGGGTGACGGTAGATACGCAGTATTTT,CSVGPTGVTVDTQYF
TRBV28,TRBJ2-6,NA,NA,TGTGCCAGCAGGGAACAACGCGGCTCTGGGGCCAACGTCCTGACTTTC,CASREQRGSGANVLTF
TRBV12-3/TRBV12-4,TRBJ2-3,NA,many,TGTGCCAGCAGTTTAGAGGACCCAGATACGCAGTATTTT,CASSLEDPDTQYF
TRBV5-1,TRBJ2-1,TRBD1,many,TGCGCCAGCGCCCGGGACAGGGGGGTCAATGAGCAGTTCTTC,CASARDRGVNEQFF
TRBV11-2,TRBJ2-7,NA,NA,TGTGCCAGCAGCTCAACTAGGGGCAACTACGAGCAGTACTTC,CASSSTRGNYEQYF
TRBV7-9,TRBJ2-2,NA,many,TGTGCCAGCAGCAGGACGGTCGGGGAGCTGTTTTTT,CASSRTVGELFF
TRBV18,TRBJ2-6,NA,NA,TGTGCCAGCTCACAAGCACGCTCTGGGGCCAACGTCCTGACTTTC,CASSQARSGANVLTF
TRBV12-3/TRBV12-4,TRBJ1-6,NA,few,TGTGCCAGCAGTTTATACGGGCAGGCTAATTCACCCCTCCACTTT,CASSLYGQANSPLHF
TRBV20-1,TRBJ2-4,NA,few,TGCAGTGCCAGTTACAACTTAGCCAAAAACATTCAGTACTTC,CSASYNLAKNIQYF
TRBV30,TRBJ1-3,NA,few,TGTGCCTGGAGAAGCATTGGAAACACCATATATTTT,CAWRSIGNTIYF
TRBV6-6,TRBJ2-2,NA,few,TGTGCCTGCAACACCGGGGAGCTGTTTTTT,CACNTGELFF
TRBV29-1,TRBJ2-3,TRBD2,NA,TGCAGCGTTGACGGTCGGGAGGGTACAGATACGCAGTATTTT,CSVDGREGTDTQYF
TRBV3-1,TRBJ2-6,NA,NA,TGTGCCAGCAGCCAAGGTAAAGGAGGAGAGAGCCCCTCTGGGGCCAACGGCCTGACTTTC,CASSQGKGGESPSGANGLTF
TRBV20-1,TRBJ2-3,TRBD2,many,TGCAGTGCTAGTATCGTAGCGGGAGGAGATACGCAGTATTTT,CSASIVAGGDTQYF
TRBV20-1,TRBJ1-2,NA,NA,TGCAGTGCTAGACTGGCAGGTAGTGGCTACACCTTC,CSARLAGSGYTF
TRBV5-1,TRBJ2-7,NA,NA,TGCGCCAGCAGCCGGCCCGAGGACTACGAGCAGTACTTC,CASSRPEDYEQYF
TRBV27,TRBJ2-7,NA,NA,TGTGCCAGCAGGGACAGTCGCGAGCAGTACTTC,CASRDSREQYF
TRBV4-1,TRBJ2-1,TRBD2,many,TGCGCCAGCAGCCGTGCCCCGGGAGGGGCCTACAATGAGCAGTTCTTC,CASSRAPGGAYNEQFF
TRBV29-1,TRBJ2-5,NA,NA,TGCAGCGTTGAGGGGGCCGGGGGGAGGGGAGAGATCCAGTACTTC,CSVEGAGGRGEIQYF
TRBV9,TRBJ2-7,NA,few,TGTGCCAGCAGCGTAGGGGTCACACGATCCTACGAGCAGTACTTC,CASSVGVTRSYEQYF
TRBV9,TRBJ2-3,TRBD1,few,TGTGCCAGCAGCGTGAACCGGGACAGGGCGAGAGATACGCAGTATTTT,CASSVNRDRARDTQYF
TRBV12-3/TRBV12-4,TRBJ2-7,TRBD1,NA,TGTGCCAGCAGTCTTTCCGGGACAGGAGCCTACGAGCAGTACTTC,CASSLSGTGAYEQYF
TRBV7-6,TRBJ2-1,TRBD2,few,TGTGCCAGCAGCGGACCTAGCGGGGGTAGCTCCTACAATGAGCAGTTCTTC,CASSGPSGGSSYNEQFF
TRBV3-1,TRBJ2-7,NA,NA,TGTGCCAGCAGCCAAAATAAGGGGTACGAGCAGTACTTC,CASSQNKGYEQYF
TRBV29-1,TRBJ2-7,TRBD2,few,TGCAGCGCCTCCCAGGGGACTAGCGGGACGGACGAGCAGTACTTC,CSASQGTSGTDEQYF